The 27 T cell receptor beta chains below all came from one sample that was sequenced in a study of cytomegalovirus exposure and HLA in healthy donors. With 60 Vbeta and 13 Jbeta primers, the PCR was carried out. Sequenced by immunoSEQ multiplex PCR; TCRdb stores in-frame clones only, minus some. The data show tens of thousands of clones, 65% to 85% seen once. Sequencing input: PBMCs. The receptor set was obtained from a girl aged 2-10 years in good health and CMV-seropositive.

This chain joins TRBV27 and TRBJ1-1, with unresolved D. The CDR3 contains 12 residues. CDR1 and CDR2 (germline): MNHEY, SMNVEV (reference sequence). V was trimmed by 5 bases and J by 0 bases, leaving 4 bases between them. The CDR3 DNA is TGTGCCAGCAGTCAAATGAACACTGAAGCTTTCTTT. It encodes CASSQMNTEAFF.

This rearrangement joins TRBV9 to TRBJ2-1, with 14 nucleotides matching TRBD2. Trimming took 0 bases from V and 7 from J; bases not matched to a gene: 3. CDR1 is SGDLS, CDR2 YYNGEE, per germline. The CDR3 length is 16 residues. This CDR3 reads CASSVEGLAGGNEQFF. In DNA, the CDR3 is TGTGCCAGCAGCGTAGAAGGACTAGCGGGAGGTAATGAGCAGTTCTTC. The entire variable domain, with the rest obtained from reference TRBV9 and TRBJ2-1, is as follows: DSGVTQTPKHLITATGQRVTLRCSPRSGDLSVYWYQQSLDQGLQFLIQYYNGEERAKGNILERFSAQQFPDLHSELNLSSLELGDSALYFCASSVEGLAGGNEQFFGPGTRLTVL.

V usage is TRBV18 and J usage is TRBJ1-1; no reliable D call. V was trimmed by 2 bases and J by 5 bases, leaving 9 bases between them. Germline V gene sequence: CDR1 KGHSH, CDR2 LQKENI. CDR3 length: 13 amino acids. In DNA, the CDR3 is TGTGCCAGCTCACCATTAGATGCTACTGAAGCTTTCTTT. It translates to CASSPLDATEAFF.

The gene calls are TRBV4-1 and TRBJ1-2; D may be TRBD1 (6 bases). Per germline, CDR1 MGHRA and CDR2 YSYEKL. The CDR3 loop spans 15 amino acids. The V end lost 1 base, the J end lost 2 bases, and 11 bases lay between the germline ends. The CDR3 reads CASSQGKGGNYGYTF. In DNA, the CDR3 is TGCGCCAGCAGCCAAGGTAAAGGGGGAAACTATGGCTACACCTTC.

The chain links TRBV6-4 to TRBJ2-1; 7 nucleotides match TRBD1. Germline-derived CDR1 and CDR2 are MRHNA and SNTAGT. This CDR3 has 13 amino acids. V shed 6 bases, J shed 7 bases, and the junction held 6 bases outside the gene matches. This CDR3 reads CASSRDSPNEQFF. Written as DNA, the CDR3 is TGTGCCAGCAGCCGGGACAGTCCAAATGAGCAGTTCTTC.

The gene calls are TRBV4-1 and TRBJ1-4; 9 bases align to TRBD1. V lost 3 bases and J lost 2; bases outside the gene matches: 7. CDR1 and CDR2 (germline): MGHRA, YSYEKL. This CDR3 comprises 17 residues. CDR3 DNA sequence: TGCGCCAGCAGCCACTTCGACAGGGGGAATACTAATGAAAAACTGTTTTTT. This codes for CASSHFDRGNTNEKLFF.

The chain joins TRBV28 to TRBJ1-5; D is uncertain. The V and J ends lost 3 bases and 7 bases respectively, with 10 bases between them. Germline CDR1 reads MDHEN; CDR2 reads SYDVKM. CDR3 size: 13 residues. The CDR3: CASSFPGGQPQHF. The CDR3 DNA follows: TGTGCCAGCAGTTTTCCGGGCGGGCAGCCCCAGCATTTT.

V and J are TRBV5-4 and TRBJ2-5; TRBD2 matches at 11 bases. The V and J ends lost 6 bases and 3 bases, in that order; junction bases with no gene match: 10. Germline lookup yields CDR1 SGHNT and CDR2 YYREEE (reference sequence). There are 16 residues in the CDR3. The CDR3 sequence: CASTRVLGLAEETQYF. In DNA, the CDR3 is TGTGCCAGCACCAGAGTCCTGGGACTAGCGGAAGAGACCCAGTACTTC. The variable domain in full, with the rest retrieved from reference TRBV5-4 and TRBJ2-5, is ETGVTQSPTHLIKTRGQQVTLRCSSQSGHNTVSWYQQALGQGPQFIFQYYREEENGRGNFPPRFSGLQFPNYSSELNVNALELDDSALYLCASTRVLGLAEETQYFGPGTRLLVL.

The chain combines TRBV6-1 with TRBJ2-7, with 7 bases that match TRBD2. The J segment lost 0 bases and the V segment lost 2 bases, leaving 4 bases of the junction unmatched. The CDR3 covers 15 residues. From germline, CDR1 is MNHNS and CDR2 SASEGT. The CDR3 protein is CASSELSGASYEQYF. CDR3 coding DNA: TGTGCCAGCAGTGAATTGAGCGGGGCCTCCTACGAGCAGTACTTC.

The CDR3 DNA is TGCAGCGTTGGATCACAGCACTACGAGCAGTACTTC. Its protein is CSVGSQHYEQYF. The rearrangement joins TRBV29-1 to TRBJ2-7; D unresolved. The CDR3 length is 12 residues. CDR1 and CDR2 (germline): SQVTM, ANQGSEA. V was trimmed by 4 bases and J by 3 bases, leaving 10 bases between them.

The rearrangement joins TRBV7-9 to TRBJ1-2; D call uncertain. The CDR3 spans 16 residues. Trimming pared 2 bases from V and 8 bases from J, leaving 21 bases between. CDR1 SEHNR and CDR2 FQNEAQ come from the germline V gene (reference sequence). Written as DNA, the CDR3 is TGTGCCAGCAGCTTAAATCGTTGGTACGACGCGGCCGGCTACACCTTC. It specifies CASSLNRWYDAAGYTF. Supplemented by reference TRBV7-9 and TRBJ1-2, the full variable domain reads DTGVSQNPRHKITKRGQNVTFRCDPISEHNRLYWYRQTLGQGPEFLTYFQNEAQLEKSRLLSDRFSAERPKGSFSTLEIQRTEQGDSAMYLCASSLNRWYDAAGYTFGSGTRLTVV.

The CDR3 is CASSLTGTGRLWAEKLFF. The CDR3 DNA is TGTGCCAGCAGTTTAACCGGGACAGGCCGATTATGGGCTGAAAAACTGTTTTTT. V gene TRBV28 combines with J gene TRBJ1-4; 8 bases align to TRBD1. This CDR3 is built from 18 residues. CDR1 is MDHEN, CDR2 SYDVKM, per germline. J gave up 7 bases and V 2 bases, and 15 bases lay outside the gene matches.

The chain joins TRBV27 to TRBJ2-4; TRBD1 agrees at 10 bases. The V gene's germline CDR1 is MNHEY and CDR2 SMNVEV (reference sequence). V was pared by 4 bases and J by 14 bases, with 8 bases of the junction left unmatched. The CDR3 has 13 amino acids. For the CDR3, the DNA is TGTGCCAGCAGTTCCTATGCCGGGACAGGGGAGTACTTC. This codes for CASSSYAGTGEYF.

The chain links TRBV19 to TRBJ2-3, with 7 bases lining up with TRBD2. With V trimmed by 8 bases and J by 6 bases, 8 bases remained unmatched. The CDR3 contains 13 residues. Looked up from germline, CDR1 is LNHDA and CDR2 is SQIVND (reference sequence). This CDR3 is CASQRDPMDTQYF. CDR3 DNA: TGTGCCAGTCAGCGGGACCCCATGGATACGCAGTATTTT.

The V gene is TRBV7-8, the J gene TRBJ1-1; 7 nucleotides line up with TRBD1. CDR3 length equals 14 residues. V lost 4 bases, J lost 1 base, and 3 bases stayed unmatched. Germline assignment: CDR1 SGHVS and CDR2 FQNEAQ. The CDR3 nucleotides are TGTGCCAGCAGCTGGGACAGCAGGAACACTGAAGCTTTCTTT. Translated, it gives CASSWDSRNTEAFF.

The chain is built from TRBV4-3 and TRBJ2-7; 12 nucleotides align to TRBD2. Trimming took 1 base from V and 6 from J; bases not matched to a gene: 10. The CDR3 has 17 residues. The germline V gene encodes CDR1 LGHNA and CDR2 YSLEER. In DNA form, the CDR3 reads TGCGCCAGCAGCCAAGTGTTCCTAGCGGGAGGGCAAGGCGAGCAGTACTTC. Translating gives CASSQVFLAGGQGEQYF.

The chain is built from TRBV4-3 and TRBJ2-4; D unclear. The CDR3 loop spans 15 amino acids. Trimming removed 2 bases at V and 6 bases at J, with 14 bases between. The germline gives CDR1 LGHNA, CDR2 YSLEER. This CDR3 is CASSQIRSISNIQYF. DNA for the CDR3: TGCGCCAGCAGCCAAATTCGCAGTATATCAAACATTCAGTACTTC.

The genes are TRBV18 and TRBJ1-1; 9 bases line up with TRBD1. Germline trimming cut 8 bases from V and 4 bases from J; bases unmatched to any gene: 5. This CDR3 contains 13 residues. Germline-derived CDR1 and CDR2 are KGHSH and LQKENI. CDR3 amino acids: CASLTGGLTEAFF. The CDR3 DNA follows: TGTGCCAGCCTCACAGGGGGCCTCACTGAAGCTTTCTTT.

This chain connects TRBV10-3 to TRBJ2-7; 10 positions match TRBD1. The CDR3 sequence is 14 residues long. J was trimmed by 4 bases and V by 5 bases; bases with no gene match: 5. Looked up from germline, CDR1 is ENHRY and CDR2 is SYGVKD. The CDR3 coding sequence is TGTGCCATCAGTCAAGGGACAGGGGAATACGAGCAGTACTTC. It specifies CAISQGTGEYEQYF.

This clone appeared a few times. This chain links TRBV10-3 with TRBJ2-5, with 9 bases fitting TRBD1. Germline trimming cut 10 bases from V and 3 bases from J; bases unmatched to any gene: 9. This CDR3 is built from 14 residues. Looked up from germline, CDR1 is ENHRY and CDR2 is SYGVKD. The CDR3 sequence: CASLGGQGKETQYF. CDR3 DNA: TGTGCCAGCCTCGGGGGACAGGGAAAAGAGACCCAGTACTTC.

The chain uses TRBV7-2 and TRBJ1-4, with D unclear. This CDR3 has 14 amino acids. V was clipped by 0 bases and J by 10 bases, with 12 bases between them. Germline V gene data show CDR1 as SGHTA and CDR2 as FQGNSA. The CDR3 spells CASSLARGNGKLFF. CDR3 nucleotide sequence: TGTGCCAGCAGCTTAGCGCGGGGTAACGGAAAACTGTTTTTT.

This chain links TRBV6-6 with TRBJ2-7, with D perhaps matching TRBD2 (5 bases). The V end was cut by 0 bases, the J end by 1 base, with 13 bases between. The CDR3 length is 16 residues. Per germline, CDR1 MNHNY and CDR2 SVGAGI (reference sequence). CDR3 bases: TGTGCCAGCAGTTACTCCTCAGGAGGCCAGTCCTACGAGCAGTACTTC. Residues: CASSYSSGGQSYEQYF.

The chain combines TRBV6-6 with TRBJ1-1, with D maybe TRBD1 (6 bases). Germline CDR1 MNHNY, CDR2 SVGAGI (reference sequence). The V end lost 4 bases, the J end lost 11 bases, and 11 bases lay between the germline ends. The CDR3 extends over 11 amino acids. CDR3 amino acids: CASSSDRGAFF. CDR3 nucleotide sequence: TGTGCCAGCAGTTCGGACAGAGGGGCTTTCTTT.

The chain is built from TRBV11-2 and TRBJ1-1; tentative D call: TRBD1 (6 bases). The CDR3 has 14 residues. Germline values: CDR1 SGHAT, CDR2 FQNNGV. Trimming pared 5 bases from V and 5 bases from J, leaving 15 bases between. This chain's CDR3 is CASSPPQGYTEAFF. The CDR3 bases are TGTGCCAGCAGCCCCCCACAGGGATATACTGAAGCTTTCTTT. The whole variable domain, remainder taken from reference TRBV11-2 and TRBJ1-1, is EAGVAQSPRYKIIEKRQSVAFWCNPISGHATLYWYQQILGQGPKLLIQFQNNGVVDDSQLPKDRFSAERLKGVDSTLKIQPAKLEDSAVYLCASSPPQGYTEAFFGQGTRLTVV.

The chain carries TRBV9 and TRBJ2-7; D gene unclear. V lost 3 bases to trimming and J lost 2 bases, with 6 bases between them. The CDR3 runs 12 residues. CDR1 is SGDLS and CDR2 is YYNGEE in the germline V gene. CDR3 sequence (DNA): TGTGCCAGCAGCGGGCCCACCTACGAGCAGTACTTC. Its protein product is CASSGPTYEQYF.

The V gene is TRBV6-5, the J gene TRBJ2-7; TRBD2 is a possible D gene (6 bases). This CDR3 has 13 amino acids. The V end lost 4 bases, the J end lost 3 bases, and 10 bases lay between the germline ends. The germline gives CDR1 MNHEY, CDR2 SVGAGI. In DNA, the CDR3 is TGTGCCAGCAGTTTTCTGGGGGGCTACGAGCAGTACTTC. The encoded protein is CASSFLGGYEQYF.

The genes are TRBV10-1 and TRBJ2-7; 9 bases are shared with TRBD2. The V and J ends lost 4 bases and 8 bases, in that order; junction bases with no gene match: 12. The CDR3 loop spans 15 amino acids. Germline CDR1 WNHNN, CDR2 SYGVQD (reference sequence). The CDR3, as DNA: TGCGCCAGCAGTGGTGAAGTAGCGGGAGTAGAGAAGCAGTACTTC. It codes for CASSGEVAGVEKQYF.